One sample yielded the 6 T cell receptor beta chains listed below, sequenced in a study of Graves' ophthalmopathy and Graves' hyperthyroidism. Amplified TCR beta CDR3 regions were obtained using RNA transcripts as template. A first-round RT-PCR used HTBI primers, followed by a second-round multiplex PCR. TCRdb itself ran the multiplex PCR reads through MiXCR, one entry per CDR3 protein. Of under 350,000 distinct CDR3 sequences in the sample, 17% were seen once. The sequenced sample consisted of peripheral blood. These receptors originate from an adult man with Graves' ophthalmopathy.

This clonotype was found many times. V usage is TRBV6-1 and J usage is TRBJ2-4; perhaps TRBD1 as D (5 bases). Germline assignment: CDR1 MNHNS and CDR2 SASEGT. The CDR3 has 19 residues. Trimming shortened V by 1 base and J by 0 bases, and 19 bases separated the two germline ends. The CDR3 here is CASSEGGRRTDPAKNIQYF. CDR3 coding DNA: TGTGCCAGCAGTGAAGGGGGCAGGAGAACGGACCCAGCCAAAAACATTCAGTACTTC.

V and J are TRBV27 and TRBJ2-7, with TRBD2 as a possible D gene (6 bases). Germline-derived CDR1 and CDR2 are MNHEY and SMNVEV (reference sequence). The CDR3 is 14 residues long. V was cut by 0 bases and J by 5 bases, with 11 bases left in between. The CDR3 loop is CASSLSRAGDEQYF. DNA for the CDR3: TGTGCCAGCAGTTTATCCCGAGCGGGCGACGAGCAGTACTTC.

This clonotype was observed many times. The V and J genes are TRBV18 and TRBJ2-7; TRBD1 matches 11 bases. Germline loops: CDR1 KGHSH, CDR2 LQKENI. This CDR3 region has 15 residues. With V trimmed by 6 bases and J by 3 bases, 7 bases remained unmatched. CDR3 coding DNA: TGTGCCAGCTCGCCGGGACAGGGGGGACTCTACGAGCAGTACTTC. Translated: CASSPGQGGLYEQYF.

This clonotype was observed many times. The rearrangement joins TRBV5-1 to TRBJ1-2; a weak D match, TRBD1 (6 bases). The CDR3 sequence is 13 residues long. Germline V lookup: CDR1 SGHRS, CDR2 YFSETQ. V gave up 5 bases and J gave up 6 bases, with 14 bases separating them. CDR3 coding DNA: TGCGCCAGCAGTTCCGCGCAGGGGAATGGCTACACCTTC. Its protein product is CASSSAQGNGYTF. The whole variable domain, filled in from reference TRBV5-1 and TRBJ1-2, reads KAGVTQTPRYLIKTRGQQVTLSCSPISGHRSVSWYQQTPGQGLQFLFEYFSETQRNKGNFPGRFSGRQFSNSRSEMNVSTLELGDSALYLCASSSAQGNGYTFGSGTRLTVV.

This clonotype occurred many times. The chain carries TRBV20-1 and TRBJ1-1; D not resolved. This CDR3 is 14 amino acids long. Trimming shortened V by 2 bases and J by 5 bases, and 15 bases separated the two germline ends. Germline V lookup: CDR1 DFQATT, CDR2 SNEGSKA (reference sequence). CDR3 sequence reads: CSARLQTGRTEAFF. CDR3 nucleotide sequence: TGCAGTGCTAGACTTCAGACGGGGAGGACTGAAGCTTTCTTT.

The sample holds a few counts of this clonotype. The chain employs TRBV12-3 or TRBV12-4 and TRBJ2-5; TRBD2 agrees at 9 bases. V shed 10 bases, J shed 2 bases, and the junction held 2 bases outside the gene matches. The CDR3 is 12 residues long. CDR3 in DNA: TGTGCCACGCGGGGGGGGCAAGAGACCCAGTACTTC. This sequence encodes CATRGGQETQYF.